These 16 T cell receptor beta chains originate from one sample sequenced in a study of early T cells in non-severe SARS-CoV-2 infection. TCRdb reprocessed the 5' RACE reads with MiXCR, giving one entry per CDR3 protein. The sample holds some 54,000 distinct CDR3 sequences, 10% seen once. The sequenced sample was whole blood. These receptors were taken from an adult who was a healthcare worker with PCR-confirmed SARS-CoV-2 infection or an uninfected control (not recorded which).

This clonotype was seen at least ten times. V usage is TRBV13 and J usage is TRBJ1-2; 7 bases match TRBD1. V was clipped by 5 bases and J by 0 bases; unmatched bases: 3. Germline CDR1 and CDR2: PRHDT and FYEKMQ (reference sequence). The CDR3 spans 14 residues. CDR3 sequence: CASSPGTANYGYTF. In DNA, the CDR3 is TGTGCCAGCAGCCCCGGGACAGCTAACTATGGCTACACCTTC.

The table lists this clonotype with many counts. The genes are TRBV10-3 and TRBJ2-1, with TRBD1 matching 9 bases. V was pared by 7 bases and J by 7 bases, with 11 bases of the junction left unmatched. The CDR3 is made up of 15 amino acids. Germline V gene data show CDR1 as ENHRY and CDR2 as SYGVKD. The CDR3 is CAITARDRAANEQFF. The DNA for the CDR3 is TGTGCCATCACCGCCCGGGACAGGGCCGCAAATGAGCAGTTCTTC.

V is TRBV6-2 or TRBV6-3 and J is TRBJ2-1; TRBD2 matches 7 bases. Germline V gene lookup returns CDR1 MNHEY and CDR2 SVGEGT. CDR3 length equals 12 residues. Trimming took 2 bases from V and 13 from J; bases not matched to a gene: 5. CDR3 coding DNA: TGTGCCAGCAGTTACGGGGCGGGAGTACAGTTCTTC. Translating it yields CASSYGAGVQFF.

This clonotype was counted many times. The V and J genes are TRBV29-1 and TRBJ2-2; D might be TRBD1 (5 bases). Germline lookup yields CDR1 SQVTM and CDR2 ANQGSEA. CDR3 size: 15 residues. V gave up 3 bases and J gave up 0 bases, with 11 bases separating them. CDR3 DNA sequence: TGCAGCGTTGACACAGGCCTCGCGAACACCGGGGAGCTGTTTTTT. Its protein is CSVDTGLANTGELFF.

In its sample, this clonotype was seen a few times. V is TRBV20-1 and J is TRBJ2-3; weak D call: TRBD2 (5 bases). Germline assignment: CDR1 DFQATT and CDR2 SNEGSKA (reference sequence). This CDR3 has 14 amino acids. V lost 4 bases to trimming and J lost 5 bases, with 16 bases between them. CDR3 region: CSATSRTRKDTQYF. The CDR3 region has the DNA TGCAGTGCTACATCACGAACTAGGAAAGATACGCAGTATTTT.

Many counts were recorded for this clonotype. The rearrangement uses TRBV29-1 and TRBJ2-2; 9 positions agree with TRBD1. V was pared by 6 bases and J by 2 bases, with 4 bases of the junction left unmatched. The CDR3 sequence is 14 residues long. CDR1 SQVTM and CDR2 ANQGSEA come from the germline V gene. CDR3 DNA: TGCAGCGTGGGGACAGGGACAAACACCGGGGAGCTGTTTTTT. Translating gives CSVGTGTNTGELFF.

This clonotype was recorded at least ten times. V usage is TRBV13 and J usage is TRBJ2-1; D is unresolved. There are 14 residues in the CDR3. Germline V gene sequence: CDR1 PRHDT, CDR2 FYEKMQ (reference sequence). Trimming cost V 5 bases and J 0 bases, with 8 bases left between them. The DNA of the CDR3 is TGTGCCAGCAGCCCCCGCGGCTCCTACAATGAGCAGTTCTTC. Its translation is CASSPRGSYNEQFF.

This clonotype was recorded a few times. V usage is TRBV7-9 and J usage is TRBJ2-3; TRBD2 matches at 10 bases. Germline CDR1 SEHNR, CDR2 FQNEAQ (reference sequence). This CDR3 is built from 17 residues. Germline trimming cut 2 bases from V and 5 bases from J; bases unmatched to any gene: 10. CDR3 residues: CASSLISGRVYGDTQYF. As DNA, the CDR3 is TGTGCCAGCAGCTTAATCAGCGGGAGGGTGTATGGAGATACGCAGTATTTT.

This clonotype was seen many times. This chain uses TRBV19 with TRBJ2-5, with 7 bases lining up with TRBD2. The ends lost 5 bases at V and 1 base at J; junction bases unmatched: 7. Germline CDR1 LNHDA, CDR2 SQIVND (reference sequence). The CDR3 consists of 15 residues. The CDR3 DNA follows: TGTGCCAGTAGTCTGGGGACTAACCCCCAAGAGACCCAGTACTTC. Protein: CASSLGTNPQETQYF.

This clonotype was seen repeatedly, ten times or more. This sequence joins TRBV30 and TRBJ1-5; the D is unclear. V lost 5 bases, J lost 3 bases, and 17 bases lay in between. Germline CDR1 reads GTSNPN; CDR2 reads SVGIG (reference sequence). The CDR3 contains 15 residues. The CDR3 region is CAWSLGLLSNQPQHF. The CDR3, as DNA: TGTGCCTGGTCTCTGGGCCTCCTTTCCAATCAGCCCCAGCATTTT.

This clonotype has at least ten counts. The rearrangement links TRBV7-8 to TRBJ2-1; TRBD1 matches at 9 bases. The V segment lost 2 bases and the J segment 8 bases; nucleotides outside the gene matches: 10. The CDR3 contains 16 residues. Germline assignment: CDR1 SGHVS and CDR2 FQNEAQ. CDR3: CASSLRRDRVRDEQFF. As DNA, the CDR3 is TGTGCCAGCAGCTTACGAAGGGACAGGGTCCGCGATGAGCAGTTCTTC.

The V gene is TRBV2, the J gene TRBJ2-7; D call uncertain. Between the trimmed V and J ends, which lost 4 bases and 1 base, there was a span of 11 bases. This CDR3 spans 14 amino acids. Germline CDR1 is SNHLY and CDR2 is FYNNEI. CDR3 DNA sequence: TGTGCCAGCAGTGTCGAGTACGCATCCTACGAGCAGTACTTC. Protein product: CASSVEYASYEQYF.

This clonotype was detected many times. V usage is TRBV7-8 and J usage is TRBJ2-3; 11 bases align to TRBD1. The CDR3 spans 16 residues. CDR1 SGHVS and CDR2 FQNEAQ come from the germline V gene. The V gene end was trimmed by 5 bases and the J gene end by 7 bases; junction bases not matched to a gene: 11. The CDR3 sequence: CASSLPRGQGGNTQYF. The CDR3, as DNA: TGTGCCAGCAGCCTCCCGCGGGGACAGGGGGGAAATACGCAGTATTTT.

This clonotype has a handful of counts. The V and J genes are TRBV5-6 and TRBJ2-3; no firm D call. The CDR3 spans 17 residues. V was shortened by 0 bases and J by 1 base, with 15 bases between the two germline ends. CDR1 SGHDT and CDR2 YYEEEE come from the germline V gene. CDR3 residues: CASSLANARAGTDTQYF. The CDR3, as DNA: TGTGCCAGCAGCTTGGCCAACGCCCGGGCGGGCACAGATACGCAGTATTTT.

The sample holds a few counts of this clonotype. The CDR3 region has the DNA TGTGCCAGCAGCTTACGGGACAGGGTTCCCTACGAGCAGTACTTC. The encoded protein is CASSLRDRVPYEQYF. V usage is TRBV7-8 and J usage is TRBJ2-7; 9 positions agree with TRBD1. Germline assignment: CDR1 SGHVS and CDR2 FQNEAQ. J was trimmed by 2 bases and V by 2 bases; bases with no gene match: 4. The length of the CDR3 is 15 residues.

Only a few counts were recorded for this clonotype. V is TRBV10-3 and J is TRBJ2-7, with 10 bases fitting TRBD1. Germline V gene data show CDR1 as ENHRY and CDR2 as SYGVKD. V trimming: 8 bases; J trimming: 3 bases; junction bases outside the gene matches: 4. The CDR3 is made up of 13 amino acids. CDR3 residues: CAIQTGGLYEQYF. Written as DNA, the CDR3 is TGTGCCATCCAGACAGGGGGCCTCTACGAGCAGTACTTC.